A selection of T cell receptor beta chains follows, all from one sample in a study of T cells after yellow fever vaccination. Each CDR3 protein is one row after TCRdb ran MiXCR on the 5' RACE reads. The table records 300,000 to 400,000 distinct CDR3 sequences, 3% to 4.5% of them present only once. Here the sequenced sample was PBMCs, taken 5 days after the yellow fever booster vaccination. The source of these receptors is a man aged 18-30 years who received the YFV17D yellow fever vaccine. The CDR3 runs from the conserved cysteine through the conserved F or W. D genes are given only for firm matches. Where a row states a size, it is once, few, many or the class of an expanded clone; other rows omit it.

clone size,V gene,D gene,J gene,CDR3 length,CDR3 protein,CDR3 DNA
many,TRBV5-1,TRBD2,TRBJ2-1,17,CASSSPPGSGGAGEQFF,TGCGCCAGCAGCTCCCCGCCGGGTAGCGGGGGGGCTGGGGAGCAGTTCTTC
few,TRBV15,NA,TRBJ1-2,15,CATSHQNWGPNGYTF,TGTGCCACCAGTCACCAAAATTGGGGACCTAATGGCTACACCTTC
few,TRBV12-3/TRBV12-4,TRBD1,TRBJ2-2,17,CASRMTGEGSKTGELFF,TGTGCCAGCAGGATGACAGGGGAAGGATCGAAAACCGGGGAGCTGTTTTTT
many,TRBV7-2,NA,TRBJ2-5,12,CASSQGRETQYF,TGTGCCAGCAGCCAAGGAAGGGAGACCCAGTACTTC
few,TRBV5-1,TRBD1,TRBJ2-5,17,CASSSGQGVWKEETQYF,TGCGCCAGCAGCTCGGGACAGGGGGTGTGGAAAGAAGAGACCCAGTACTTC
many,TRBV6-6,NA,TRBJ2-1,15,CASRNAGGAYNEQFF,TGTGCCAGCAGAAACGCCGGGGGTGCCTACAATGAGCAGTTCTTC
NA,TRBV6-5,NA,TRBJ1-1,14,CASRPRGMNTEAFF,TGTGCCAGCAGGCCAAGGGGCATGAACACTGAAGCTTTCTTT
NA,TRBV30,TRBD2,TRBJ2-7,16,CAWSVLAGTPTSVQYF,TGTGCCTGGAGCGTTCTAGCGGGGACTCCGACGTCCGTGCAGTACTTC
few,TRBV14,NA,TRBJ1-2,15,CASSSDLGTPFSYTF,TGTGCCAGCAGCAGCGATCTGGGGACCCCTTTCAGCTACACCTTC
NA,TRBV5-6,NA,TRBJ1-2,14,CASSFGTHNYGYTF,TGTGCCAGCAGCTTCGGGACGCATAACTATGGCTACACCTTC
NA,TRBV20-1,NA,TRBJ1-5,16,CSAGGVQGPSNQPQHF,TGCAGTGCTGGGGGGGTGCAGGGGCCGAGCAATCAGCCCCAGCATTTT
many,TRBV6-2/TRBV6-3,NA,TRBJ1-6,14,CASGTLARNSPLHF,TGTGCCAGCGGCACCTTGGCGCGGAATTCACCCCTCCACTTT
few,TRBV7-2,NA,TRBJ1-2,13,CASSYGQPHGYTF,TGTGCCAGCAGCTACGGACAGCCCCATGGCTACACCTTC
few,TRBV6-1,TRBD2,TRBJ2-1,14,CASSRGDSYNEQFF,TGTGCCAGCAGTCGGGGGGACTCCTACAATGAGCAGTTCTTC
few,TRBV27,NA,TRBJ1-1,15,CASSPFLGGVTEAFF,TGTGCCAGCAGTCCGTTCCTGGGCGGGGTAACTGAAGCTTTCTTT
few,TRBV4-1,NA,TRBJ1-6,13,CASSKARDSPLHF,TGCGCCAGCAGCAAAGCGAGGGATTCACCCCTCCACTTT
few,TRBV5-4,TRBD1,TRBJ2-7,16,CASSWGAGGSSYEQYF,TGTGCCAGCAGCTGGGGGGCAGGGGGCTCCTCCTACGAGCAGTACTTC
few,TRBV7-3,NA,TRBJ1-6,13,CASSLFLNSPLHF,TGTGCCAGCAGCTTATTTCTGAATTCACCCCTCCACTTT
NA,TRBV18,TRBD1,TRBJ1-1,14,CASSPPGQRTEAFF,TGTGCCAGCTCACCACCGGGACAGCGCACTGAAGCTTTCTTT
few,TRBV4-1,NA,TRBJ1-6,15,CASSQERVANSPLHF,TGCGCCAGCAGCCAAGAAAGGGTGGCGAATTCACCCCTCCACTTT
NA,TRBV7-9,NA,TRBJ1-5,12,CASGGANQPQHF,TGTGCCAGCGGGGGGGCTAATCAGCCCCAGCATTTT
few,TRBV7-8,NA,TRBJ2-5,13,CASSRTIQETQYF,TGTGCCAGCAGCCGGACGATCCAAGAGACCCAGTACTTC
many,TRBV11-2,NA,TRBJ2-3,14,CASSLGLVADTQYF,TGTGCCAGCAGCTTGGGCCTAGTTGCAGATACGCAGTATTTT
few,TRBV12-3/TRBV12-4,TRBD2,TRBJ2-3,14,CASSFERGRDTQYF,TGTGCCAGCAGTTTTGAGCGGGGACGAGATACGCAGTATTTT
NA,TRBV4-2,TRBD2,TRBJ2-3,16,CASSQVAGGVADTQYF,TGTGCCAGCAGCCAAGTAGCGGGGGGCGTCGCAGATACGCAGTATTTT
many,TRBV5-6,NA,TRBJ2-2,15,CASSFIAANTGELFF,TGTGCCAGCAGCTTTATAGCCGCGAACACCGGGGAGCTGTTTTTT
many,TRBV7-9,NA,TRBJ2-3,16,CASSLLGGGKGDTQYF,TGTGCCAGCAGCTTACTGGGAGGCGGGAAGGGAGATACGCAGTATTTT
many,TRBV6-2/TRBV6-3,TRBD1,TRBJ2-5,14,CASSYMDREETQYF,TGTGCCAGCAGTTACATGGACAGGGAAGAGACCCAGTACTTC
NA,TRBV5-1,NA,TRBJ1-2,17,CASSLEASVNLPYGYTF,TGCGCCAGCAGCTTGGAGGCATCAGTCAACCTACCCTATGGCTACACCTTC
NA,TRBV5-5,TRBD2,TRBJ2-1,17,CASSLRAGESSYNEQFF,TGTGCCAGCAGCTTGCGAGCGGGGGAGAGCTCCTACAATGAGCAGTTCTTC
few,TRBV19,NA,TRBJ2-2,16,CASSHNEAGAAGELFF,TGTGCCAGTAGCCACAACGAGGCAGGGGCGGCCGGGGAGCTGTTTTTT
NA,TRBV10-3,NA,TRBJ1-1,14,CAISEADSGSEAFF,TGTGCCATCAGTGAGGCGGATTCCGGGTCTGAAGCTTTCTTT
few,TRBV5-4,NA,TRBJ1-2,15,CASRVTGRYNYGYTF,TGTGCCAGCAGGGTAACAGGACGATATAACTATGGCTACACCTTC
many,TRBV5-1,NA,TRBJ1-5,15,CASKPGRDFDQPQHF,TGCGCCAGCAAGCCCGGGAGGGATTTCGATCAGCCCCAGCATTTT
NA,TRBV6-1,TRBD2,TRBJ2-4,18,CASSEASGLAGTKNIQYF,TGTGCCAGCAGTGAAGCGTCGGGGCTAGCGGGGACCAAAAACATTCAGTACTTC
many,TRBV10-3,TRBD1,TRBJ2-7,14,CAISNRDRGYEQYF,TGTGCCATCAGTAACCGGGACAGGGGGTACGAGCAGTACTTC
many,TRBV6-1,NA,TRBJ1-3,16,CASSEAVGDSGNTIYF,TGTGCCAGCAGTGAAGCTGTAGGCGACTCTGGAAACACCATATATTTT
many,TRBV3-1,TRBD1,TRBJ2-5,16,CASSQGGPGGQETQYF,TGTGCCAGCAGCCAAGGGGGGCCAGGGGGACAAGAGACCCAGTACTTC
NA,TRBV24-1,TRBD1,TRBJ2-3,15,CATSGTDRATDTQYF,TGTGCCACCAGTGGAACGGACAGGGCGACAGATACGCAGTATTTT
few,TRBV3-1,NA,TRBJ1-3,13,CASRVNSGNTIYF,TGTGCCAGCAGAGTGAACTCTGGAAACACCATATATTTT
few,TRBV4-2,NA,TRBJ2-1,15,CASSQDVPLVYEQFF,TGTGCCAGCAGCCAAGATGTTCCCCTAGTTTATGAGCAGTTCTTC
few,TRBV7-2,TRBD2,TRBJ2-2,18,CASSLYASGGINTGELFF,TGTGCCAGCAGCTTATACGCTAGCGGGGGGATAAACACCGGGGAGCTGTTTTTT
many,TRBV29-1,NA,TRBJ2-7,12,CSVEVADYEQYF,TGCAGCGTTGAAGTAGCCGACTACGAGCAGTACTTC
many,TRBV6-1,TRBD1,TRBJ1-1,16,CASSEEGGGAVTEAFF,TGTGCCAGCAGTGAAGAGGGAGGGGGCGCAGTCACTGAAGCTTTCTTT
many,TRBV12-3/TRBV12-4,NA,TRBJ1-3,13,CASRVVRWHTIYF,TGTGCCAGCCGCGTGGTCAGGTGGCACACCATATATTTT